Presented here are 9 T cell receptor beta chains from one specimen sequenced in a study of cytomegalovirus exposure and HLA in healthy donors. In the PCR, 60 Vbeta and 13 Jbeta primers were used. Sequenced by immunoSEQ multiplex PCR; TCRdb stores in-frame clones only, minus some. The sample comprises 130,000 to 150,000 clones, 70% to 85% of which are singletons, and over 9.5% rests with the top ten. The material sequenced was PBMCs. The receptors were sampled from a woman aged 60-75 years in good health and CMV-seropositive.

The V call is TRBV13, the J call TRBJ2-7; D uncertain. Germline V lookup: CDR1 PRHDT, CDR2 FYEKMQ (reference sequence). V shed 2 bases and J shed 2 bases, with 10 bases lying between them. The CDR3 spans 14 residues. The CDR3 loop reads CASSLSPRTYEQYF. The CDR3 bases are TGTGCCAGCAGCTTAAGCCCCCGAACCTACGAGCAGTACTTC.

The V and J genes are TRBV6-5 and TRBJ2-1; D is unclear. CDR3 length: 13 residues. V was pared by 6 bases and J by 5 bases, with 11 bases between. The germline V gene has CDR1 MNHEY and CDR2 SVGAGI. CDR3 DNA: TGTGCCAGCAGGACCTCGGCGGACAATGAGCAGTTCTTC. It encodes CASRTSADNEQFF.

CDR3 coding DNA: TGTGCCAGCAGACAACTAGCGACCTACGAGCAGTACTTC. Translated, it gives CASRQLATYEQYF. The chain combines TRBV28 with TRBJ2-7, with TRBD2 matching over 7 bases. The CDR3 runs 13 residues. CDR1 is MDHEN, CDR2 SYDVKM, per germline. J lost 2 bases, V lost 6 bases, and 4 bases had no gene match.

This clone has more than one count but fewer than ten. V usage is TRBV30 and J usage is TRBJ1-4; perhaps TRBD1 as D (5 bases). Trimming removed 2 bases from V and 8 bases from J, with 9 bases in between. Germline assignment: CDR1 GTSNPN and CDR2 SVGIG (reference sequence). The CDR3 consists of 12 residues. The CDR3 DNA sequence: TGTGCCTGGAGTATTAAGGGGGAAAAACTGTTTTTT. It encodes CAWSIKGEKLFF.

V and J are TRBV29-1 and TRBJ1-1, with a tentative D call TRBD1 (5 bases). Trimming pared 5 bases from V and 4 bases from J, leaving 14 bases between. This CDR3 comprises 13 residues. Looked up from germline, CDR1 is SQVTM and CDR2 is ANQGSEA. The CDR3 DNA sequence: TGCAGCGTTCGAACAGGCCCGGGCACTGAAGCTTTCTTT. Encoded protein: CSVRTGPGTEAFF.

CDR3 residues: CASSFGTLTGELFF. The DNA for the CDR3 is TGTGCCAGCAGCTTCGGGACACTCACCGGGGAGCTGTTTTTT. The V and J genes are TRBV5-4 and TRBJ2-2; the D gene is possibly TRBD1 (6 bases). The CDR3 has 14 residues. The germline V gene encodes CDR1 SGHNT and CDR2 YYREEE (reference sequence). Trimming cost V 2 bases and J 4 bases, with 9 bases left between them.

This clone was found a few times. CDR3 in amino acids: CASSERLGTDTQYF. The CDR3 DNA sequence: TGTGCCAGCAGTGAGAGACTAGGGACAGATACGCAGTATTTT. The chain joins TRBV6-1 to TRBJ2-3, with a possible D match to TRBD2 (6 bases). This CDR3 is 14 amino acids long. The V gene lost 3 bases and the J gene lost 3 bases, with 10 bases spanning the gap. From germline, CDR1 is MNHNS and CDR2 SASEGT.

This clone was observed many times. This chain connects TRBV5-4 to TRBJ1-2, with D possibly TRBD1 on 5 matching bases. Germline V CDR1 and CDR2: SGHNT, YYREEE (reference sequence). V gave up 0 bases and J gave up 11 bases, with 17 bases separating them. This CDR3 has 14 amino acids. CDR3 in amino acids: CASSLVATPAGYTF. CDR3 bases: TGTGCCAGCAGCTTGGTCGCTACCCCGGCAGGGTACACCTTC. The whole variable domain, remainder taken from reference TRBV5-4 and TRBJ1-2, is ETGVTQSPTHLIKTRGQQVTLRCSSQSGHNTVSWYQQALGQGPQFIFQYYREEENGRGNFPPRFSGLQFPNYSSELNVNALELDDSALYLCASSLVATPAGYTFGSGTRLTVV.

The chain joins TRBV5-4 to TRBJ2-2, with 8 bases matching TRBD2. After removal of 1 base from V and 0 bases from J, the junction contained 8 bases not matched to a gene. The germline V gene has CDR1 SGHNT and CDR2 YYREEE (reference sequence). CDR3 size: 18 residues. The CDR3 sequence is CASSLMAGRATNTGELFF. CDR3 DNA sequence: TGTGCCAGCAGCTTGATGGCCGGGAGGGCCACGAACACCGGGGAGCTGTTTTTT.